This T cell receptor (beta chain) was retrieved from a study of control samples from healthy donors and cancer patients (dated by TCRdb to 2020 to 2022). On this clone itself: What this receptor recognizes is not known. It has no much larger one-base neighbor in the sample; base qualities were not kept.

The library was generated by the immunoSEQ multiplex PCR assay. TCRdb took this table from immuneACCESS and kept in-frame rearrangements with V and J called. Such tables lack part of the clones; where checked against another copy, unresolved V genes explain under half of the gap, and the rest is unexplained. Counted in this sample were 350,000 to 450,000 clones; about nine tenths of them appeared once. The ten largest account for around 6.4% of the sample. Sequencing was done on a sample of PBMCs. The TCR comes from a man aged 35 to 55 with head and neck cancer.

The nucleotides are TGTGCCAGCAGCTTAGGGGAATTGGACAGGGTGAATCAGCCCCAGCATTTT. It is translated as CASSLGELDRVNQPQHF. The sequence joins TRBV7-8 to TRBJ1-5; 8 central bases correspond to TRBD1. Trimming accounts for 1 base at V and 4 bases at J, while the number of junction bases matched to no gene is 9. The germline V gene yields SGHVS for CDR1 and FQNEAQ for CDR2. The CDR3, from cysteine to phenylalanine, totals 17 residues. Of all the DNA, just the CDR3 is kept, 51 bases in frame from base 1.